This T cell receptor (beta chain) was observed in a study of OX40 agonist ivuxolimab in advanced cancers. Across the study: The study gave patients intravenous ivuxolimab at 0.01 to 10 mg/kg every 2 weeks.

Measured with immunoSEQ multiplex PCR; TCRdb has only the in-frame clones, and not every one. The data hold fewer than 120,000 clones, with roughly 87% observed a single time. The CDR3 sequence is 15 residues long. The V gene end was trimmed by 2 bases and the J gene end by 7 bases; junction bases not matched to a gene: 7. In germline, CDR1 is ENHRY, CDR2 SYGVKD. The receptor's source is an adult with an advanced solid tumor such as melanoma, head and neck, liver or kidney cancer. The starting material was CD4+ or CD8+ T cells sorted from blood, obtained in a trial of the OX40 agonist ivuxolimab. The genes are TRBV10-3 and TRBJ1-4, with TRBD1 identical over 7 bases. The CDR3 sequence: CAISEGTDGGEKLFF. Here the CDR3 DNA reads TGTGCCATCAGTGAGGGGACAGACGGAGGTGAAAAACTGTTTTTT.